This T cell receptor beta chain was sequenced in a study of T cells in Graves' hyperthyroidism and ophthalmopathy. This CDR3 has 15 amino acids. Per germline, CDR1 MNHEY and CDR2 SVGEGT. The ends were cut back, 6 bases at V and 6 bases at J, with 15 bases in the middle. This clonotype came up a few times. Exclusion of a patient resulted from uncontrolled infection, other autoimmune disease, pregnancy or lactation. Diagnosis rested on symptoms, serum thyroxine and TRAb, thyroid ultrasound, and orbital computed tomography. The PBMCs were sourced from fresh peripheral blood (around 9.9 ml). The CDR3 regions of TCR beta were amplified from RNA transcripts. First-round RT-PCR with HTBI primers amplified the TCR CDR3 region. TCRdb processed the multiplex PCR reads anew with MiXCR; each CDR3 protein has one entry. The repertoire holds a few hundred thousand distinct CDR3 sequences, with approximately 14% as singletons.

The genes are TRBV6-2 or TRBV6-3 and TRBJ1-6; D not resolved. The receptor was isolated from a woman in her twenties or thirties with Graves' hyperthyroidism. Input material: blood. As DNA, the CDR3 is TGTGCCAGCAGCCACGGAGAAGGCGGTAATTCACCCCTCCACTTT. It is translated as CASSHGEGGNSPLHF.